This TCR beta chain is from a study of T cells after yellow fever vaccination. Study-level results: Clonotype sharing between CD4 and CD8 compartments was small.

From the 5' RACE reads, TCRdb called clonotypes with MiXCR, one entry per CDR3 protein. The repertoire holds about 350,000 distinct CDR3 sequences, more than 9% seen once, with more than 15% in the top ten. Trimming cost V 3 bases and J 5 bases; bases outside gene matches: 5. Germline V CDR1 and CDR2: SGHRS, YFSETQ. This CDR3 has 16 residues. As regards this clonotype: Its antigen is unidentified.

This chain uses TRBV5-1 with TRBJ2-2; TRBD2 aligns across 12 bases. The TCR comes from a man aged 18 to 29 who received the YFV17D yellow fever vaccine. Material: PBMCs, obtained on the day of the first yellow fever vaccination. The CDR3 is CASSYLAGGPTGELFF. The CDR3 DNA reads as TGCGCCAGCAGCTACCTAGCGGGGGGGCCGACCGGGGAGCTGTTTTTT. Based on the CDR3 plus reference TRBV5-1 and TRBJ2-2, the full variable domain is KAGVTQTPRYLIKTRGQQVTLSCSPISGHRSVSWYQQTPGQGLQFLFEYFSETQRNKGNFPGRFSGRQFSNSRSEMNVSTLELGDSALYLCASSYLAGGPTGELFFGEGSRLTVL.